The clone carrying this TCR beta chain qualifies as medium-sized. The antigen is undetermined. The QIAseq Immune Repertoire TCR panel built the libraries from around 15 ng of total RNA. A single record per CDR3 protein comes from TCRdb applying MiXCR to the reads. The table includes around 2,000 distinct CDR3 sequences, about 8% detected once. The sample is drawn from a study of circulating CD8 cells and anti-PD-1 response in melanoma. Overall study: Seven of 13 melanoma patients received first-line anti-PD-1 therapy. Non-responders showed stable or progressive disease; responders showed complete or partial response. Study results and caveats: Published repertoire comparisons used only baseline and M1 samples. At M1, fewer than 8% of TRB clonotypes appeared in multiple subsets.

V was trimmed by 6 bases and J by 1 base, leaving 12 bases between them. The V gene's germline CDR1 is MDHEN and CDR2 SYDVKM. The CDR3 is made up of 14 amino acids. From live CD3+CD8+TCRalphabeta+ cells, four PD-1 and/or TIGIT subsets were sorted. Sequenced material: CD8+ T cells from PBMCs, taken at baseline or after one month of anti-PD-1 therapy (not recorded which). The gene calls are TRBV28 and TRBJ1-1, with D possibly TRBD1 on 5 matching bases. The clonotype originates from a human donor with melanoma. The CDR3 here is CASRATVSNTEAFF. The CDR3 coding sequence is TGTGCCAGCAGGGCGACAGTATCGAACACTGAAGCTTTCTTT.